This entry features one T cell receptor (beta chain) sequence. Antigen unknown. Clones were sequenced by immunoSEQ multiplex PCR, and TCRdb holds only the in-frame ones, with some missing. The sample includes around 41,000 clones, under 75% of them seen just once. Germline-derived CDR1 and CDR2 are SGHVS and FQNEAQ. CDR3 length: 15 amino acids. After removal of 5 bases from V and 7 bases from J, the junction contained 9 bases not matched to a gene. This entry is derived from a study of PD-1 blockade in classical Hodgkin lymphoma. Broader study findings: Newly diagnosed patients were reported to exhibit reduced baseline TCR diversity relative to healthy donors. Only CD4+ TCR diversity, not CD8+, had risen significantly by C4D1. Patients who responded completely had about the same baseline diversity as newly diagnosed patients. Exclusion covered patients beginning nivolumab under 1 year post-ASCT.

Relapse after autologous stem cell transplantation occurred in every patient, and brentuximab vedotin exposure varied. This receptor was obtained from a human donor with classical Hodgkin lymphoma. The source material was peripheral blood mononuclear cells (PBMCs), sampled before the second cycle of nivolumab. The genes are TRBV7-8 and TRBJ2-1; the match to TRBD2 covers 9 bases. The CDR3 loop reads CASSEFGLAGNEQFF. The CDR3 DNA reads as TGTGCCAGCAGCGAGTTCGGTCTAGCGGGGAATGAGCAGTTCTTC.